Here is one TCR beta chain with its context. Its antigen is still unknown. These data belong to a study of T-cell memory formation after mild COVID-19. One entry per CDR3 protein, called by TCRdb with MiXCR from the 5' RACE reads. The repertoire includes about 270,000 distinct CDR3 sequences, 15% to 20% of them detected once, and approximately 25% sits in the top ten. The CDR3 length is 14 residues. Trimming pared 8 bases from V and 1 base from J, leaving 11 bases between. From germline, CDR1 is MNHEY and CDR2 SVGAGI. Study-level results: Chiefly within CM and EM were the contracting CD4+ clones; CD8+ ones were within EMRA. There was a balanced CD4/CD8 profile in clones contracting day 15 to 85, and later expanders leaned CD4+. Pre-infection memory already had some responding clones, implying cross-reactive memory joined. Nothing confirmed that second-wave clones peaking on day 37 were specific for SARS-CoV-2.

This TCR was sampled from a man in his late teens or twenties who had mild COVID-19 (a few samples of this study predate the infection). Cell type and time point are not known. Sequencing input: PBMCs or a T cell subset sorted from them (not recorded which). The gene calls are TRBV6-5 and TRBJ1-4; D not certain. The CDR3 here is CASGVYITNEKLFF. CDR3 sequence (DNA): TGTGCCAGCGGGGTTTATATAACTAATGAAAAACTGTTTTTT.